This TCR beta chain was sequenced in a study of shared clonotypes between healthy human individuals. This was a deep-level run. Profiled with immunoSEQ multiplex PCR; TCRdb holds only in-frame clones, not every one. Of just under 95,000 clones listed, almost 70% are singletons. V trimming: 6 bases; J trimming: 3 bases; junction bases outside the gene matches: 7. CDR1 and CDR2 (germline): MNHNS, SASEGT. CDR3 size: 14 residues. Sequencing was performed on memory CD8+ T cells sorted from blood. Documented subset: CD45RO+ cells pooled with CCR7-negative TemRA cells. V usage is TRBV6-1 and J usage is TRBJ2-7, with 8 bases fitting TRBD1. The receptor's source is a man aged 25 to 40 in good health. The CDR3 nucleotides read TGTGCCAGCAGGGACGGACAGGGAGGCTACGAGCAGTACTTC. Its translation is CASRDGQGGYEQYF.